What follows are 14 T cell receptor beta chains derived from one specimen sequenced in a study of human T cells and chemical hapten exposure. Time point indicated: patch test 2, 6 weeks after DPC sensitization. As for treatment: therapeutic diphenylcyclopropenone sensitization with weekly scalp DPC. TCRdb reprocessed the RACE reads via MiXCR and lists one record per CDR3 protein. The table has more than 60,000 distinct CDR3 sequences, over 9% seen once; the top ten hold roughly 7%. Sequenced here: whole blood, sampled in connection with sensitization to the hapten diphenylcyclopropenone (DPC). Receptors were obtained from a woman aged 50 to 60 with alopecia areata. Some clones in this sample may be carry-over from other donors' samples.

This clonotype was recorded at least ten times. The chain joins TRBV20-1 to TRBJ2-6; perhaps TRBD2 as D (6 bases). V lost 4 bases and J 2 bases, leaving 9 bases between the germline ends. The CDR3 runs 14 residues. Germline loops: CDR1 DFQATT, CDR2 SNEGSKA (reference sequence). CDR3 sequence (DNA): TGCAGTGCTATGGCGGGGCCTGGGGCCAACGTCCTGACTTTC. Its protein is CSAMAGPGANVLTF.

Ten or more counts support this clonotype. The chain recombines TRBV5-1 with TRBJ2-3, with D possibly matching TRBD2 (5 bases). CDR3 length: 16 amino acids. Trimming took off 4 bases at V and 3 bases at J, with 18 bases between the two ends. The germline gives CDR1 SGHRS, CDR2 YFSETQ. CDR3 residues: CASSGGLTRVTDTQYF. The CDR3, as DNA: TGCGCCAGCAGCGGCGGGCTTACCCGAGTGACAGATACGCAGTATTTT.

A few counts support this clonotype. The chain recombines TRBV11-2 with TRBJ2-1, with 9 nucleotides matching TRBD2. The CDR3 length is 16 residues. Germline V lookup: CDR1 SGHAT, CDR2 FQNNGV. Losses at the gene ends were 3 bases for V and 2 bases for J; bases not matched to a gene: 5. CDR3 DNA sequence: TGTGCCAGCAGCTTCTTTAGCGGGAGCGCCTACAATGAGCAGTTCTTC. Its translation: CASSFFSGSAYNEQFF.

This chain's CDR3 is CSVVRSAGGVGPGELFF. Written as DNA, the CDR3 is TGCAGCGTGGTTCGGTCGGCAGGGGGTGTTGGTCCCGGGGAGCTGTTTTTT. This rearrangement joins TRBV29-1 to TRBJ2-2, with 7 nucleotides matching TRBD1. The germline V gene has CDR1 SQVTM and CDR2 ANQGSEA. The junction had 19 bases not matched to a gene; V was cut back by 6 bases and J by 6 bases. This CDR3 region has 17 residues.

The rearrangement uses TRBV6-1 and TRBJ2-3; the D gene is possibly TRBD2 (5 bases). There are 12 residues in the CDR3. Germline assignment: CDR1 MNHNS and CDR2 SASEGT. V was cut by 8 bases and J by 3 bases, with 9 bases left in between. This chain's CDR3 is CASGLDTDTQYF. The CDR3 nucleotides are TGTGCCAGCGGACTCGATACAGATACGCAGTATTTT.

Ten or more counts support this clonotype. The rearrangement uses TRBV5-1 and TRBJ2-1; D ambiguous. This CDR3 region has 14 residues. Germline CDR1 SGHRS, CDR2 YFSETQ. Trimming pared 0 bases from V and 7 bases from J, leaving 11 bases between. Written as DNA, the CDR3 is TGCGCCAGCAGCTTGGAGGGAATTAGAAATGAGCAGTTCTTC. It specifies CASSLEGIRNEQFF.

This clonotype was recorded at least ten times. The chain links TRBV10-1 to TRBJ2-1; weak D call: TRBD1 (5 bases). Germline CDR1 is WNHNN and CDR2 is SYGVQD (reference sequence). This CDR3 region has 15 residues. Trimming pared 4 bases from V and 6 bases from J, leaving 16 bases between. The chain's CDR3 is CASSVHSRDSNEQFF. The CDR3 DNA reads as TGCGCCAGCAGTGTTCACAGTCGAGACAGCAATGAGCAGTTCTTC.

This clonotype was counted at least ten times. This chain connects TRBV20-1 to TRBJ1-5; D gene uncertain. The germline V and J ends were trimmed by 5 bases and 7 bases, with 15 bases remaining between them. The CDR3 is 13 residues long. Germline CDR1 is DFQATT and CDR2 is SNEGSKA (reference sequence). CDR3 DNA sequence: TGCAGTGCTTCGACGTGGGCTAAGCAGCCCCAGCATTTT. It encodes CSASTWAKQPQHF.

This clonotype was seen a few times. The CDR3 loop reads CASRPRQAIPVFTEAFF. In nucleotides, the CDR3 is TGTGCCAGCAGACCCCGACAGGCAATTCCCGTCTTCACTGAAGCTTTCTTT. The chain employs TRBV6-6 and TRBJ1-1; possibly TRBD1 for D (6 bases). The CDR3 sequence is 17 residues long. Germline V gene data show CDR1 as MNHNY and CDR2 as SVGAGI (reference sequence). V lost 6 bases and J lost 4, with 24 bases in between.

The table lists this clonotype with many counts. The CDR3, as DNA: TGCAGCATATCCGGAGGTGCCTATCCTCTCTACGAGCAGTACTTC. Translating gives CSISGGAYPLYEQYF. The J gene is TRBJ2-7, the V gene TRBV29-1, with D possibly TRBD2 on 5 matching bases. CDR3 length: 15 amino acids. Trimming cost V 8 bases and J 3 bases, with 23 bases left between them. Germline V gene data show CDR1 as SQVTM and CDR2 as ANQGSEA.

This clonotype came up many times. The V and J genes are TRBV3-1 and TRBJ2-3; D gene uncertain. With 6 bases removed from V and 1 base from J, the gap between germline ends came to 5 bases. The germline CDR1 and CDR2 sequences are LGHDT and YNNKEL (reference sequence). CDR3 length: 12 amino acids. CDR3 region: CASSHRTDTQYF. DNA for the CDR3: TGTGCCAGCAGTCACCGCACAGATACGCAGTATTTT.

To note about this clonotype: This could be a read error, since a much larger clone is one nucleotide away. The CDR3 bases are TGTGCCAGCAGCTTAGTCCGGGGCGGGGCTGAGGCCAACGTCCTGACTTTC. Translation: CASSLVRGGAEANVLTF. The rearrangement links TRBV11-2 to TRBJ2-6; TRBD2 is a possible D gene (6 bases). CDR1 and CDR2 from the germline V gene are SGHAT and FQNNGV. The V and J ends lost 1 base and 6 bases respectively, with 16 bases between them. The CDR3 is made up of 17 amino acids.

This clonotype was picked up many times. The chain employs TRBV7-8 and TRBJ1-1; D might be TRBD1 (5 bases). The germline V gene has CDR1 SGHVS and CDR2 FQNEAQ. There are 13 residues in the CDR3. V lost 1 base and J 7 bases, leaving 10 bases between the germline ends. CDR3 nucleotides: TGTGCCAGCAGCTTAGTCGGTCAGGGTGAAGCTTTCTTT. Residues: CASSLVGQGEAFF.

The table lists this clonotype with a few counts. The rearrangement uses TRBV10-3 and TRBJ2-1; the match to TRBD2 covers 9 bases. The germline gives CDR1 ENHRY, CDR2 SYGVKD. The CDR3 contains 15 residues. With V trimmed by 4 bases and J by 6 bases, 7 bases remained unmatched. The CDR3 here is CAISGAGGISNEQFF. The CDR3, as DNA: TGTGCCATCAGTGGTGCGGGAGGGATATCCAATGAGCAGTTCTTC.